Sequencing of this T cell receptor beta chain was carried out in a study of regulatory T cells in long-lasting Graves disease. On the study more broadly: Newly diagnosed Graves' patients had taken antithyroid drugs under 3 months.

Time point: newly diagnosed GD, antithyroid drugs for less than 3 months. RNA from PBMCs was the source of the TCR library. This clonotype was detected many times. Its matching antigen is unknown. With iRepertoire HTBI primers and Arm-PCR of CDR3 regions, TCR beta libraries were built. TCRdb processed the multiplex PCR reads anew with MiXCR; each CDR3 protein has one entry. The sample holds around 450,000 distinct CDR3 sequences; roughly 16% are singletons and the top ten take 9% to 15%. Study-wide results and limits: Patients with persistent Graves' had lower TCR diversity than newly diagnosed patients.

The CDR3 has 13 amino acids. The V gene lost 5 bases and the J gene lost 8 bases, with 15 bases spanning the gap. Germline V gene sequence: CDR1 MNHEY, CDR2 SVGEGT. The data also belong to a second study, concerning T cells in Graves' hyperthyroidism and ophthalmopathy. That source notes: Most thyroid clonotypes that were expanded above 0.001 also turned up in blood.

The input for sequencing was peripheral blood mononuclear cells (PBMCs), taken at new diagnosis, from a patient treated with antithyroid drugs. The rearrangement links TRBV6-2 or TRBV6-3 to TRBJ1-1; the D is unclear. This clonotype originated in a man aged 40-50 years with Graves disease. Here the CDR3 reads CASSEADAVEAFF. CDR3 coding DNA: TGTGCCAGCAGTGAAGCGGACGCTGTGGAAGCTTTCTTT.